This T cell receptor beta chain stems from a study of shared clonotypes between healthy human individuals. Whole-study results and caveats: Among non-shared clonotypes, generation probabilities were lower than among those shared by all four donors.

CDR1 and CDR2 from the germline V gene are WNHNN and SYGVQD (reference sequence). Trimming removed 5 bases at V and 4 bases at J, with 14 bases between. The CDR3 sequence is 15 residues long. The authors loaded 150 to 250 ng DNA, 30,000 to 35,000 T cell genomes, into sorted-subset replicate PCRs. Profiling relied on immunoSEQ multiplex PCR, and the TCRdb table lists in-frame clones only, not all of them. This sample has 2 million to 2.5 million clones; 85% to 95% occur once, and the top ten carry 0.35% to 0.45%. Details on this clone: Its antigen is still unknown.

V usage is TRBV10-1 and J usage is TRBJ1-4, with a possible D match to TRBD1 (5 bases). This clonotype originated in a young man in good health. Some clones in this sample may be carry-over from other donors' samples. Sequencing was performed on naive CD4+ T cells from PBMCs. Sample subset: CD45RA+ positively selected. CDR3 sequence: CASSPGLPVNEKLFF. The CDR3 bases are TGCGCCAGCAGTCCGGGACTCCCGGTTAATGAAAAACTGTTTTTT.